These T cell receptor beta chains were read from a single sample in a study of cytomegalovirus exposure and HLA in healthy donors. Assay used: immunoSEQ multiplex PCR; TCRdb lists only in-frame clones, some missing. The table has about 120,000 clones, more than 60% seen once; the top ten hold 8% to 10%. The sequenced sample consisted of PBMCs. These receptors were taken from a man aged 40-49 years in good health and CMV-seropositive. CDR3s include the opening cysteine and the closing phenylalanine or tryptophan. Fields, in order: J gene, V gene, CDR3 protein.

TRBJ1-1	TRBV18	CASSPLRDRENTEAFF
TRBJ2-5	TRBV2	CASSRDRGGGAQETQYF
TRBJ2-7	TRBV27	CASSLFPLAETYEQYF
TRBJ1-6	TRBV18	CASSPWADSQVSPLHF
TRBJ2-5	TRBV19	CASSMQETQYF
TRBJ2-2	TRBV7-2	CASSLSGVRTGELFF
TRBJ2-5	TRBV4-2	CASSQNSGGPGTQYF
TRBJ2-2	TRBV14	CASSSETGELFF
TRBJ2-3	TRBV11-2	CASRVATGGRATQYF
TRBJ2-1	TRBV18	CASSPNDLARSYNEQFF
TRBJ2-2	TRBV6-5	CASSYSGSPMTGELFF
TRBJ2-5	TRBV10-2	CASRDSGGQETQYF
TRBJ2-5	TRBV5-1	CASSLNTVSETQYF
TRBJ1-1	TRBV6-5	CASSYSTGNTEAFF
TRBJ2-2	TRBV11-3	CASSLGGTANTGELFF
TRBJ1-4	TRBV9	CASNRAANEKLFF
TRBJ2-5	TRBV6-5	CASSSGQGVLVETQYF
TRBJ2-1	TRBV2	CASSERSGITPSRSSYNEQFF
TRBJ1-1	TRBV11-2	CASSFGTRRTEAFF
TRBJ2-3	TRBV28	CASSLVARDTQYF
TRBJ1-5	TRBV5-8	CASSLVAAGRLPQHF
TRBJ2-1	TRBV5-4	CASSPVAHNEQFF
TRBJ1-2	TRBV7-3	CASSFTDRGPGGYTF
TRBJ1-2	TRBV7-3	CASSPTGTMHGYTF
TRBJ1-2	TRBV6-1	CASSESGKFGYTF
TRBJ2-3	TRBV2	CASSERTRGRDTQYF
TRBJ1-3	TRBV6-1	CASSSTSGNTIYF
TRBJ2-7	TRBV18	CASSPSATHEQYF
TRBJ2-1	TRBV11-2	CASSLGGGTGSLFF
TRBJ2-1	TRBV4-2	CASSQVTRAITEQFF
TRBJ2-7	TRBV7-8	CASSSTSGNSYEQYF
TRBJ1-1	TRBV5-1	CASSFEGVGTEAFF
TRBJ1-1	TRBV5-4	CASSQGQGSTEAFF
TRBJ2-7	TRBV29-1	CSVGLGLAGEGNEQYF
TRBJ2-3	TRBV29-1	CSVTGTSGGNTDTQYF
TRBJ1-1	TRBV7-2	CASSPRDRGFKAFF
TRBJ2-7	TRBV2	CASSPTAYEQYF
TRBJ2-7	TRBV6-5	CASSYSPGGYEQYF
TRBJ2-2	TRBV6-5	CASSFNTGEPFF
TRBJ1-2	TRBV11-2	CASSTGQAGGYTF
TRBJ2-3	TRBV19	CASSTAAGRVADTQYF
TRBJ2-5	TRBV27	CASARTSGILETQYF